This TCR beta chain was observed in a study of shared clonotypes between healthy human individuals. Study-level findings and limits: Sequencing depth was expected to affect clonotype sharing among donors.

As originally analysed: ImmunoSEQ output lacked quality scores and full-length reads, limiting matched filtering. Sequenced by immunoSEQ multiplex PCR; TCRdb stores in-frame clones only, minus some. V and J calls plus clone size are reproduced from that table; the DNA served to infer D and trimming. Altogether approximately 700,000 clones are present, around three quarters being singletons, with the ten largest covering around 1.8%. The germline CDR1 and CDR2 sequences are MDHEN and SYDVKM. The length of the CDR3 is 12 residues. Concerning this clone itself: Its cognate antigen is unknown. Sequence at one end of the junction differs from germline and may be a read error.

The chain couples TRBV28 to TRBJ1-1; D remains unclear. The receptor's source is a woman aged 30 to 39 in good health. The sequenced material came from memory CD4+ T cells sorted from blood. Subset given: CD45RA-negative fraction. CDR3 sequence (DNA): TGTGCCAGCAGTTTAGGGTCGCATCGGCTATCCTTT. Translating gives CASSLGSHRLSF. The full variable domain, its missing parts supplied by reference TRBV28 and TRBJ1-1, is DVKVTQSSRYLVKRTGEKVFLECVQDMDHENMFWYRQDPGLGLRLIYFSYDVKMKEKGDIPEGYSVSREKKERFSLILESASTNQTSMYLCASSLGSHRLSFGQGTRLTVV.